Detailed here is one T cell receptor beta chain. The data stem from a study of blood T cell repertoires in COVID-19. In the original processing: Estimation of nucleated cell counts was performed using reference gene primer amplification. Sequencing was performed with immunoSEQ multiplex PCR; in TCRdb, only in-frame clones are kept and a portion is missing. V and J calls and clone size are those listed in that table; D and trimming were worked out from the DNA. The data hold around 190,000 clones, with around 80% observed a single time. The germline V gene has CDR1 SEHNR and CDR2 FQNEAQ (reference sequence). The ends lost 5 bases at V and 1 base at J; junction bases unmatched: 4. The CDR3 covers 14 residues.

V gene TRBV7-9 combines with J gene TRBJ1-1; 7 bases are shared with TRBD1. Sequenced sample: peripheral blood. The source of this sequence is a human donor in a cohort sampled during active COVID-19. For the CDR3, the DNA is TGTGCCAGCAGCCTGACAGGGCAGAACACTGAAGCTTTCTTT. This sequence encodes CASSLTGQNTEAFF.